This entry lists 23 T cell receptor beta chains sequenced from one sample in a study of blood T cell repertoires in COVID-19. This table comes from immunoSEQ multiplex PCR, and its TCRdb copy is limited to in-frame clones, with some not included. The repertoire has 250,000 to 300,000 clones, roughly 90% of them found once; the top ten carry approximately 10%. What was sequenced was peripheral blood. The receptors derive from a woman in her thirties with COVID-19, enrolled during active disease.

DNA of the CDR3: TGTGCCAGCAGCCTAAGGGCCTGGGCAGGGCCGAACACCGGGGAGCTGTTTTTT. Protein sequence: CASSLRAWAGPNTGELFF. This chain uses TRBV7-3 with TRBJ2-2, with a possible D match to TRBD1 (5 bases). The V gene's germline CDR1 is SGHTA and CDR2 FQGTGA. V was cut by 5 bases and J by 0 bases, with 19 bases left in between. This CDR3 comprises 18 residues.

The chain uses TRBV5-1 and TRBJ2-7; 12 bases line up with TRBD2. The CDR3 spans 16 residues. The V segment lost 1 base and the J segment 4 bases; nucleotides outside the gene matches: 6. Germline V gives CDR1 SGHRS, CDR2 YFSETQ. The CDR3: CASSLTTSGRLYEQYF. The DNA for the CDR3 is TGCGCCAGCAGCTTGACAACTAGCGGGAGGCTTTACGAGCAGTACTTC.

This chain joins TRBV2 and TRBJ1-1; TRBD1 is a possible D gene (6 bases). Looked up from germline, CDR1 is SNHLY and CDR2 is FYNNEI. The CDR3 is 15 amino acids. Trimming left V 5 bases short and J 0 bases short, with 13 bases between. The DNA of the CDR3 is TGTGCCAGCAGTTGGCAGGGGATGATGAACACTGAAGCTTTCTTT. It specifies CASSWQGMMNTEAFF.

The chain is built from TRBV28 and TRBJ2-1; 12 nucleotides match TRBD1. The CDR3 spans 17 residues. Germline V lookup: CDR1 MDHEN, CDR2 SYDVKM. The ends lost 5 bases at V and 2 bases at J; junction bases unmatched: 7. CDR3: CASSPPWDRGPYNEQFF. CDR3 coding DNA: TGTGCCAGCAGTCCCCCATGGGACAGGGGGCCCTACAATGAGCAGTTCTTC.

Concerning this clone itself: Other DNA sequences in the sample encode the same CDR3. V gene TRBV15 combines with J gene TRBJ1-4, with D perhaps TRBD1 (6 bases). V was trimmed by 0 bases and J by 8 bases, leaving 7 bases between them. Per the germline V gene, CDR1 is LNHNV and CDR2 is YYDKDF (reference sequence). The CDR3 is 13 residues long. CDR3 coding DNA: TGTGCCACCAGCAGAGATAGGGGGGAAAAACTGTTTTTT. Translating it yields CATSRDRGEKLFF.

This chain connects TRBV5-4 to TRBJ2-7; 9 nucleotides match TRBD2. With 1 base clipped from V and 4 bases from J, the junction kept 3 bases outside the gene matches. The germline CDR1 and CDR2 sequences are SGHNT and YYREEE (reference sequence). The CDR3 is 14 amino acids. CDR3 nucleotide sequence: TGTGCCAGCAGCTTGCAAGCGGGAGGTTACGAGCAGTACTTC. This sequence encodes CASSLQAGGYEQYF.

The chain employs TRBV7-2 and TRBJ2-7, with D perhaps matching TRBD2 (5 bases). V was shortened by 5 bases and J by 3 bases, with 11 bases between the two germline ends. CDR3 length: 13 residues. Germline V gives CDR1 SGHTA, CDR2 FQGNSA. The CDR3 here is CASSPPDFYEQYF. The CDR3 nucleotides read TGTGCCAGCAGCCCTCCGGACTTCTACGAGCAGTACTTC.

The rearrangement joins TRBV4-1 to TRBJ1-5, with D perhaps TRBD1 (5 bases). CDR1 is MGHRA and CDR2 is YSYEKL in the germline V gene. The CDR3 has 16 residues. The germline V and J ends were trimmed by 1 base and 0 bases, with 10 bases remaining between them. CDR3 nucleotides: TGCGCCAGCAGCCAAGTCCAGGGCAATAGCAATCAGCCCCAGCATTTT. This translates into CASSQVQGNSNQPQHF.

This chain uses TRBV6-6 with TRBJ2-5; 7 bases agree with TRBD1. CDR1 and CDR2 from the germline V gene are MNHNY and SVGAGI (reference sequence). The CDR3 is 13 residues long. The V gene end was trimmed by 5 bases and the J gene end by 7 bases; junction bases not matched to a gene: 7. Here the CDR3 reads CASSLGGAGTQYF. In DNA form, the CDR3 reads TGTGCCAGCAGTCTAGGGGGCGCGGGGACCCAGTACTTC.

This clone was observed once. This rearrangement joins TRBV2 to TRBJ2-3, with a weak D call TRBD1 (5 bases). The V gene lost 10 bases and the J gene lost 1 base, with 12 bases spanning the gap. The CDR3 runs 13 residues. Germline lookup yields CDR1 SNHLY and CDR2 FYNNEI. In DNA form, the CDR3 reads TGTGCCACCGATCCAGGGCGCACAGATACGCAGTATTTT. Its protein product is CATDPGRTDTQYF.

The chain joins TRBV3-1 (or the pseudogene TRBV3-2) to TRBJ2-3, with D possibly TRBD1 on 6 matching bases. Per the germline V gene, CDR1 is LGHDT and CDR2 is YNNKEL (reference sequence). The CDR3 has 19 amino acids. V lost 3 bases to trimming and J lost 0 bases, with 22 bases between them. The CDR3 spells CASSQLLGASLASTDTQYF. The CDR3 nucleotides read TGTGCCAGCAGCCAGCTCCTGGGGGCTAGCCTTGCTAGCACAGATACGCAGTATTTT.

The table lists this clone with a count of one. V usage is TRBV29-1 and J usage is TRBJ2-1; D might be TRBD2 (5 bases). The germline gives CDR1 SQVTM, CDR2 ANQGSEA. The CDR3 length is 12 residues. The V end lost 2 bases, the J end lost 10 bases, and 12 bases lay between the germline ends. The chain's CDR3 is CSVETSAVEQFF. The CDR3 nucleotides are TGCAGCGTTGAAACCTCAGCGGTCGAGCAGTTCTTC.

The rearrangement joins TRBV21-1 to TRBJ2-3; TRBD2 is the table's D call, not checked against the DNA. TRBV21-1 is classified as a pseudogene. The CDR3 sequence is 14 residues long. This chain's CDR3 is CAPQGDYGADTQYF. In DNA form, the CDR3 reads TGTGCCCCCCAAGGGGACTATGGAGCAGATACGCAGTATTTT.

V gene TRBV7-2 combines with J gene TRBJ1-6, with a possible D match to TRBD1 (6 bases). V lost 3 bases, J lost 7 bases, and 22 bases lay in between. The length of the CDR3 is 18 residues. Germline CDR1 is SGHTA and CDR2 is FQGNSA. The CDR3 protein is CASSLLLRGGFWNSPLHF. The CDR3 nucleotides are TGTGCCAGCAGCTTGCTTCTCAGGGGAGGGTTTTGGAATTCACCCCTCCACTTT.

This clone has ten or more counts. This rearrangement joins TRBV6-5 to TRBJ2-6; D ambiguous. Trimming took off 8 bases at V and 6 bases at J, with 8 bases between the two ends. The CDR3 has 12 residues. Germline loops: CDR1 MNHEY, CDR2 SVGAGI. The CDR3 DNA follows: TGTGCCAGCGCTCAGTCGGCCAACGTCCTGACTTTC. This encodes CASAQSANVLTF.

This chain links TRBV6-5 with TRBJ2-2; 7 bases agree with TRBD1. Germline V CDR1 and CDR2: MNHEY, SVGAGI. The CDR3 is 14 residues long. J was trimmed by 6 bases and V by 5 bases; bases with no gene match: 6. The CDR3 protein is CASSKTGLAGELFF. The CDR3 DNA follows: TGTGCCAGCAGTAAGACAGGGTTGGCCGGGGAGCTGTTTTTT.

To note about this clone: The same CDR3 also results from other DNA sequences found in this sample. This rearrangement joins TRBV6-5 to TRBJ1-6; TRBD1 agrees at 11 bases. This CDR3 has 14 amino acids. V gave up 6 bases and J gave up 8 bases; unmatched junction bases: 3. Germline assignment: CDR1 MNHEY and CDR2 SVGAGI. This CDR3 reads CASRGTGGDSPLHF. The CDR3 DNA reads TGTGCCAGCAGAGGGACAGGGGGGGATTCACCCCTCCACTTT.

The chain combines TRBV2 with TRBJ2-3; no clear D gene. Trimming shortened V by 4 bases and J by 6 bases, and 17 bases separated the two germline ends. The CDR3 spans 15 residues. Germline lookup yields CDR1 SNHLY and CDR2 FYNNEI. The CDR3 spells CASSADRLRIDTQYF. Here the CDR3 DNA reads TGTGCCAGCAGTGCAGACCGACTCCGCATCGATACGCAGTATTTT. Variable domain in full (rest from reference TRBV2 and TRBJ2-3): EPEVTQTPSHQVTQMGQEVILRCVPISNHLYFYWYRQILGQKVEFLVSFYNNEISEKSEIFDDQFSVERPDGSNFTLKIRSTKLEDSAMYFCASSADRLRIDTQYFGPGTRLTVL.

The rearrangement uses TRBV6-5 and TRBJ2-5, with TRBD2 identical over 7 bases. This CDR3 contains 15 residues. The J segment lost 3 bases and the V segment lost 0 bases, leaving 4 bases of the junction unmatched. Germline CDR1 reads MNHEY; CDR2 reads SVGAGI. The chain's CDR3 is CASSYSGTMKETQYF. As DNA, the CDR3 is TGTGCCAGCAGTTACTCCGGGACTATGAAAGAGACCCAGTACTTC.

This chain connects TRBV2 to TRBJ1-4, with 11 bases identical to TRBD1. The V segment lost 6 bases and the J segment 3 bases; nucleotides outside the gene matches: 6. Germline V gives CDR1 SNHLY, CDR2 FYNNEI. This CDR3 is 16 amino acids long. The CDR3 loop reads CASRGGQGASNEKLFF. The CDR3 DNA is TGTGCCAGCAGGGGTGGACAGGGGGCTTCTAATGAAAAACTGTTTTTT.

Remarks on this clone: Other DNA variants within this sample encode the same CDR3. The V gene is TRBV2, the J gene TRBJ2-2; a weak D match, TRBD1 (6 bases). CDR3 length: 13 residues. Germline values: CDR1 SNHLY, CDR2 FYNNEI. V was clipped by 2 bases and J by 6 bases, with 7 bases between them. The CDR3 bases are TGTGCCAGCAGTGAAAGACAGGCCGGGGAGCTGTTTTTT. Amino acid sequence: CASSERQAGELFF. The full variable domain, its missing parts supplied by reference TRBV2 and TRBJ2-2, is EPEVTQTPSHQVTQMGQEVILRCVPISNHLYFYWYRQILGQKVEFLVSFYNNEISEKSEIFDDQFSVERPDGSNFTLKIRSTKLEDSAMYFCASSERQAGELFFGEGSRLTVL.

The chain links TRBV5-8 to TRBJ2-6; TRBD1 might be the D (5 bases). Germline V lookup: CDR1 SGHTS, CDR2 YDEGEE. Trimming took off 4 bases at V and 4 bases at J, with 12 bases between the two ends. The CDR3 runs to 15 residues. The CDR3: CASSAGFSGANVLTF. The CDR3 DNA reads TGTGCCAGCAGCGCAGGGTTCTCCGGGGCCAACGTCCTGACTTTC.

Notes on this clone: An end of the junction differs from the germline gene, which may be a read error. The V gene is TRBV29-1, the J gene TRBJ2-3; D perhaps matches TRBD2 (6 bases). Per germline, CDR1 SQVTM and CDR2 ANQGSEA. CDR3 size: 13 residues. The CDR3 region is CSVDPRGTDTQYF. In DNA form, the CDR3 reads TGCAGCGTTGATCCGCGGGGCACGGATACGCAGTATTTT.